Below, 23 T cell receptor beta chains from the same sample are listed, as sequenced in a study of OX40 agonist ivuxolimab in advanced cancers. The data were produced by immunoSEQ multiplex PCR, yet TCRdb's version contains in-frame clones alone and is incomplete. The table lists some 20,000 clones, about two thirds of them singletons. The specimen comprised CD4+ or CD8+ T cells sorted from blood, sampled in a trial of the OX40 agonist ivuxolimab. The receptors shown here come from an adult with an advanced solid tumor such as melanoma, head and neck, liver or kidney cancer.

This clone was picked up a small number of times. The chain joins TRBV9 to TRBJ2-7, with 11 bases lining up with TRBD2. The germline CDR1 and CDR2 sequences are SGDLS and YYNGEE. This CDR3 has 15 amino acids. V dropped 1 base and J dropped 4; count of bases not matched to a gene: 4. CDR3 bases: TGTGCCAGCAGCGTAACTAGCGGGGGCGGGTACGAGCAGTACTTC. Its protein product is CASSVTSGGGYEQYF.

The rearrangement links TRBV7-9 to TRBJ2-7; 7 bases match TRBD1. There are 15 residues in the CDR3. Germline V gene data show CDR1 as SEHNR and CDR2 as FQNEAQ (reference sequence). The trim removed 5 bases at V and 2 bases at J, leaving 9 bases unmatched. The CDR3 region is CASSGRTGVTYEQYF. CDR3 sequence (DNA): TGTGCCAGCAGCGGAAGGACAGGAGTCACCTACGAGCAGTACTTC. The whole variable domain, filled in from reference TRBV7-9 and TRBJ2-7, reads DTGVSQNPRHKITKRGQNVTFRCDPISEHNRLYWYRQTLGQGPEFLTYFQNEAQLEKSRLLSDRFSAERPKGSFSTLEIQRTEQGDSAMYLCASSGRTGVTYEQYFGPGTRLTVT.

Only a few counts were recorded for this clone. The chain couples TRBV11-2 to TRBJ2-7, with 10 bases fitting TRBD1. There are 14 residues in the CDR3. V dropped 5 bases and J dropped 2; count of bases not matched to a gene: 3. Germline V gene sequence: CDR1 SGHAT, CDR2 FQNNGV. The CDR3 region has the DNA TGTGCCAGCAGCATAGGGACAGGGGCCTACGAGCAGTACTTC. Protein product: CASSIGTGAYEQYF. Variable domain in full (rest from reference TRBV11-2 and TRBJ2-7): EAGVAQSPRYKIIEKRQSVAFWCNPISGHATLYWYQQILGQGPKLLIQFQNNGVVDDSQLPKDRFSAERLKGVDSTLKIQPAKLEDSAVYLCASSIGTGAYEQYFGPGTRLTVT.

This clone was observed once. The chain has TRBV6-1 and TRBJ2-7, with D possibly matching TRBD1 (6 bases). The ends were cut back, 6 bases at V and 6 bases at J, with 15 bases in the middle. Looked up from germline, CDR1 is MNHNS and CDR2 is SASEGT. This CDR3 is 13 amino acids long. The CDR3 DNA is TGTGCCAGCAGCCCAACAGGGTGGGGCGAGCAGTACTTC. It is translated as CASSPTGWGEQYF.

The rearrangement links TRBV5-1 to TRBJ2-7; D ambiguous. CDR3 size: 13 residues. Between the trimmed V and J ends, which lost 0 bases and 3 bases, there was a span of 7 bases. Germline lookup yields CDR1 SGHRS and CDR2 YFSETQ. As DNA, the CDR3 is TGCGCCAGCAGCTTGGTCAGCAGCTACGAGCAGTACTTC. It encodes CASSLVSSYEQYF.

In the case of this clone: The CDR3 end shows no conserved phenylalanine or tryptophan, and so a read error is likely. The chain links TRBV27 to TRBJ1-2; 11 positions agree with TRBD1. J was trimmed by 8 bases and V by 2 bases; bases with no gene match: 7. Looked up from germline, CDR1 is MNHEY and CDR2 is SMNVEV (reference sequence). The CDR3 length is 15 residues. The CDR3 protein is CASSLIGQGAGGYTL. The CDR3 nucleotides are TGTGCCAGCAGTTTAATAGGACAGGGGGCAGGAGGCTACACCCTC.

By proportion, this clone is medium-sized. The chain recombines TRBV2 with TRBJ2-3; D is undetermined. The germline V gene has CDR1 SNHLY and CDR2 FYNNEI. The CDR3 sequence is 14 residues long. V shed 3 bases and J shed 6 bases, with 13 bases lying between them. DNA of the CDR3: TGTGCCAGCAGTGATGATATGGAGCTGGATACGCAGTATTTT. It is translated as CASSDDMELDTQYF.

This chain joins TRBV15 and TRBJ1-4; D remains unclear. Germline V gene lookup returns CDR1 LNHNV and CDR2 YYDKDF (reference sequence). V was cut by 3 bases and J by 3 bases, with 11 bases left in between. This CDR3 region has 15 residues. In nucleotides, the CDR3 is TGTGCCACCAGCAGGAGCCGGGGTTCTAATGAAAAACTGTTTTTT. This translates into CATSRSRGSNEKLFF.

This chain connects TRBV7-8 to TRBJ2-5; no firm D call. This CDR3 has 13 amino acids. Trimming cost V 3 bases and J 4 bases, with 9 bases left between them. CDR1 SGHVS and CDR2 FQNEAQ come from the germline V gene. The DNA of the CDR3 is TGTGCCAGCAGCTTGTGGCGTTTAGAGACCCAGTACTTC. Protein: CASSLWRLETQYF.

This clone occurred once. This chain joins TRBV4-1 and TRBJ1-3, with a possible D match to TRBD1 (5 bases). V was clipped by 5 bases and J by 2 bases, with 13 bases between them. Germline-derived CDR1 and CDR2 are MGHRA and YSYEKL. The CDR3 runs 15 residues. The CDR3 DNA follows: TGCGCCAGCAGCACCGGGGGTACCGCTGGAAACACCATATATTTT. It codes for CASSTGGTAGNTIYF.

The V and J genes are TRBV5-6 and TRBJ2-1, with D perhaps being TRBD1 or TRBD2 (5 bases each). The V end was cut by 7 bases, the J end by 2 bases, with 16 bases between. The CDR3 has 15 amino acids. The germline V gene encodes CDR1 SGHDT and CDR2 YYEEEE. The CDR3 DNA reads TGTGCCAGCGAAGGGGACGGTTTAACCTACAATGAGCAGTTCTTC. Protein product: CASEGDGLTYNEQFF.

This chain links TRBV6-5 with TRBJ2-7, with no clear D. With 0 bases removed from V and 0 bases from J, the gap between germline ends came to 6 bases. Germline-derived CDR1 and CDR2 are MNHEY and SVGAGI. The CDR3 is made up of 14 amino acids. CDR3 sequence: CASSYSGNSYEQYF. DNA of the CDR3: TGTGCCAGCAGTTACTCCGGCAACTCCTACGAGCAGTACTTC.

The chain has TRBV30 and TRBJ1-1; D gene uncertain. The V gene's germline CDR1 is GTSNPN and CDR2 SVGIG (reference sequence). V was cut by 4 bases and J by 5 bases, with 26 bases left in between. The CDR3 is 17 residues long. DNA of the CDR3: TGTGCCTGGACAGCCGCTGGGATGGGCTCAGATTTGACTGAAGCTTTCTTT. This gives the protein CAWTAAGMGSDLTEAFF.

The count of this clone is one. The chain has TRBV29-1 and TRBJ2-7, with D perhaps matching TRBD2 (5 bases). The CDR3 sequence is 13 residues long. Per germline, CDR1 SQVTM and CDR2 ANQGSEA. The V and J ends lost 3 bases and 2 bases respectively, with 11 bases between them. The CDR3 reads CSVEIGRPYEQYF. CDR3 DNA sequence: TGCAGCGTTGAGATTGGGAGACCCTACGAGCAGTACTTC.

The chain uses TRBV18 and TRBJ2-5; D gene ambiguous. CDR1 is KGHSH and CDR2 is LQKENI in the germline V gene. The CDR3 is made up of 15 amino acids. V lost 3 bases and J 1 base, leaving 12 bases between the germline ends. CDR3 loop: CASSPRFGSQETQYF. For the CDR3, the DNA is TGTGCCAGCTCACCCCGTTTTGGCAGCCAAGAGACCCAGTACTTC. The whole variable domain, remainder taken from reference TRBV18 and TRBJ2-5, is NAGVMQNPRHLVRRRGQEARLRCSPMKGHSHVYWYRQLPEEGLKFMVYLQKENIIDESGMPKERFSAEFPKEGPSILRIQQVVRGDSAAYFCASSPRFGSQETQYFGPGTRLLVL.

The chain combines TRBV5-6 with TRBJ2-5; possibly TRBD1 for D (6 bases). The germline gives CDR1 SGHDT, CDR2 YYEEEE. The CDR3 has 15 amino acids. The germline V and J ends were trimmed by 5 bases and 2 bases, with 16 bases remaining between them. The CDR3 region is CASSTSGAGQETQYF. CDR3 bases: TGTGCCAGCAGTACCTCAGGGGCAGGACAAGAGACCCAGTACTTC.

The chain couples TRBV4-2 to TRBJ1-1; perhaps TRBD1 as D (6 bases). V lost 0 bases and J 0 bases, leaving 17 bases between the germline ends. Germline V CDR1 and CDR2: LGHNA, YNFKEQ. The CDR3 runs to 18 residues. CDR3 loop: CASSQETQRGTMNTEAFF. The CDR3 nucleotides read TGTGCCAGCAGCCAAGAAACCCAAAGGGGGACTATGAACACTGAAGCTTTCTTT.

This clone has more than one count but fewer than ten. V gene TRBV4-1 combines with J gene TRBJ1-4, with D tentatively TRBD1 (6 bases). Trimming took 5 bases from V and 0 from J, leaving 16 bases between them. CDR1 is MGHRA, CDR2 YSYEKL, per germline. CDR3 length equals 17 residues. As DNA, the CDR3 is TGCGCCAGCAGCGATCGGACTAAGGGGGCAACTAATGAAAAACTGTTTTTT. Its protein is CASSDRTKGATNEKLFF.

The chain recombines TRBV27 with TRBJ2-7; 9 nucleotides align to TRBD2. CDR3 length: 14 amino acids. Germline V gives CDR1 MNHEY, CDR2 SMNVEV (reference sequence). Losses at the gene ends were 2 bases for V and 2 bases for J; bases not matched to a gene: 1. CDR3 DNA: TGTGCCAGCAGTTTAGCGGGAGGGACCTACGAGCAGTACTTC. It yields the protein CASSLAGGTYEQYF.

The J gene is TRBJ2-4, the V gene TRBV9; 7 bases fit TRBD2. Germline values: CDR1 SGDLS, CDR2 YYNGEE. The CDR3 loop spans 11 amino acids. V trimming: 3 bases; J trimming: 10 bases; junction bases outside the gene matches: 1. The CDR3 DNA follows: TGTGCCAGCAGCGGCGGGGGAATTCAGTACTTC. Translating it yields CASSGGGIQYF. The whole variable domain, remainder taken from reference TRBV9 and TRBJ2-4, is DSGVTQTPKHLITATGQRVTLRCSPRSGDLSVYWYQQSLDQGLQFLIQYYNGEERAKGNILERFSAQQFPDLHSELNLSSLELGDSALYFCASSGGGIQYFGAGTRLSVL.

The DNA of the CDR3 is TGTGCCAGCAGTTTCGCTTCCTCTACAGGGTACACTGAAGCTTTCTTT. Its protein is CASSFASSTGYTEAFF. V gene TRBV28 combines with J gene TRBJ1-1; D may be TRBD1 (6 bases). The CDR3 spans 16 residues. Trimming cost V 3 bases and J 3 bases, with 17 bases left between them. Germline V gene data show CDR1 as MDHEN and CDR2 as SYDVKM.

This clone appeared once. J is TRBJ2-3 and V is TRBV4-1; 9 nucleotides line up with TRBD1. V trimming: 7 bases; J trimming: 3 bases; junction bases outside the gene matches: 5. CDR3 length equals 14 residues. The germline gives CDR1 MGHRA, CDR2 YSYEKL. In nucleotides, the CDR3 is TGCGCCAGCAAGCGGGGACAGGGAACAGATACGCAGTATTTT. Translating gives CASKRGQGTDTQYF.

The chain carries TRBV7-9 and TRBJ2-7; D possibly corresponds to TRBD2 (6 bases). CDR1 and CDR2 (germline): SEHNR, FQNEAQ (reference sequence). The CDR3 totals 13 residues. V was pared by 1 base and J by 6 bases, with 10 bases between. The CDR3 loop is CASSLEGGSEQYF. For the CDR3, the DNA is TGTGCCAGCAGCTTAGAAGGAGGGAGCGAGCAGTACTTC.